This T cell receptor beta chain was found in a study of blood T cell repertoires in COVID-19. On the study more broadly: There were acute and convalescent COVID-19 samples, and they came from the United States, Italy and Spain. The analysed material was cDNA or gDNA that came from T cells, B-cell-depleted T cells, or PBMCs.

Authors' processing steps: Amplification with reference gene primers provided the estimates of nucleated cell counts. The assay was immunoSEQ multiplex PCR, and TCRdb's table has in-frame clones only and misses some. V and J calls and clone size are copied from that table; D and trimming were computed from the DNA. The sample gives approximately 170,000 clones, about 83% of which show up once; roughly 8% is in the top ten. The CDR3 contains 15 residues. V was pared by 2 bases and J by 0 bases, with 7 bases between. Per germline, CDR1 MNHEY and CDR2 SVGAGI. Sample: peripheral blood. This sequence joins TRBV6-5 and TRBJ1-4, with no clear D. The clonotype comes from a man aged 35 to 55 who had recovered from COVID-19. The CDR3 DNA is TGTGCCAGCAGTTACAGCTCTGCAACTAATGAAAAACTGTTTTTT. Protein sequence: CASSYSSATNEKLFF.